This T cell receptor beta chain was identified during a study of control samples from healthy donors and cancer patients. Germline lookup yields CDR1 KGHDR and CDR2 SFDVKD. J was trimmed by 1 base and V by 4 bases; bases with no gene match: 6. This CDR3 contains 17 residues. Measured with immunoSEQ multiplex PCR; TCRdb has only the in-frame clones, and not every one. The table includes 100,000 to 150,000 clones, 92% detected once. This rearrangement joins TRBV24-1 to TRBJ2-1; TRBD2 aligns across 10 bases. The clonotype was recovered from a man between 18 and 29 years old in good health. Material: blood. As DNA, the CDR3 is TGTGCCACCAGTGAGAAGGCGGGACTAGCGTCCTACAATGAGCAGTTCTTC. Its protein is CATSEKAGLASYNEQFF.